This T cell receptor beta chain was documented in a study of glioma-infiltrating T cells. TCR alpha and beta CDR3 regions were amplified from RNA using iRepertoire nested multiplex PCR. From the multiplex PCR reads, TCRdb called clonotypes with MiXCR, one entry per CDR3 protein. Here the sample spans fewer than 200,000 distinct CDR3 sequences, over 30% being singletons. Notes on this clonotype: A single base separates this from a much larger clone, so it may be a read error. Since the CDR3 does not end with the conserved phenylalanine or tryptophan, this likely comes from a read error.

Looked up from germline, CDR1 is LNHDA and CDR2 is SQIVND (reference sequence). Trimming removed 3 bases from V and 10 bases from J; junction bases left unmatched: 14. The CDR3 is made up of 16 amino acids. The origin of this receptor is a human donor with low-grade glioma or glioblastoma, undergoing nonglioma brain surgery, or in good health (not recorded which). V and J are TRBV19 and TRBJ2-1; 8 bases agree with TRBD2. Sequenced material: glioma tissue, nonneoplastic brain tissue, or PBMCs (not recorded which). The CDR3 sequence: CASSMYPAAGGGEQFL. In nucleotides, the CDR3 is TGTGCCAGTAGTATGTACCCCGCGGCGGGAGGTGGGGAGCAGTTCCTC.